The 10 T cell receptor beta chains listed next were all sequenced from one sample in a study of T-cell memory formation after mild COVID-19. One entry per CDR3 protein, called by TCRdb with MiXCR from the 5' RACE reads. The table records hundreds of thousands of distinct CDR3 sequences, about a quarter of them present only once. Sequenced: PBMCs or a T cell subset sorted from them (not recorded which). These receptors came from an adult woman who had mild COVID-19 (a few samples of this study predate the infection). Cell type and time point are not known.

The V gene is TRBV5-1, the J gene TRBJ2-7; 8 nucleotides align to TRBD2. The CDR3 loop spans 17 amino acids. Looked up from germline, CDR1 is SGHRS and CDR2 is YFSETQ. The ends lost 2 bases at V and 2 bases at J; junction bases unmatched: 12. The CDR3 sequence is CASSFRGLEILAYEQYF. The CDR3 coding sequence is TGCGCCAGCAGCTTTAGGGGACTAGAAATTCTGGCCTACGAGCAGTACTTC.

This clonotype was detected only a few times. V is TRBV4-2 and J is TRBJ2-5, with D possibly TRBD1 on 5 matching bases. Germline V CDR1 and CDR2: LGHNA, YNFKEQ. The length of the CDR3 is 16 residues. Trimming removed 0 bases from V and 4 bases from J, with 15 bases in between. CDR3 nucleotide sequence: TGTGCCAGCAGCCAAGAGGGGCAGGGTGGGCCAGAGACCCAGTACTTC. Its protein is CASSQEGQGGPETQYF.

This chain uses TRBV6-5 with TRBJ2-1; D is undetermined. The germline V gene has CDR1 MNHEY and CDR2 SVGAGI. The CDR3 length is 15 residues. Trimming removed 7 bases at V and 6 bases at J, with 19 bases between. The CDR3: CASNPGDWVTNEQFF. The CDR3 nucleotides are TGTGCCAGCAACCCCGGCGATTGGGTTACCAATGAGCAGTTCTTC.

This clonotype has ten or more counts. The J gene is TRBJ2-7, the V gene TRBV24-1, with D unresolved. Trimming cost V 2 bases and J 2 bases, with 12 bases left between them. CDR1 is KGHDR and CDR2 is SFDVKD in the germline V gene. This CDR3 has 15 amino acids. The CDR3 DNA sequence: TGTGCCACCAGTGATTCGGGCATTGGCACCTACGAGCAGTACTTC. Residues: CATSDSGIGTYEQYF.

This chain uses TRBV7-2 with TRBJ1-2; D gene ambiguous. CDR1 is SGHTA and CDR2 is FQGNSA in the germline V gene. V dropped 5 bases and J dropped 4 bases, with 14 bases sitting between them. The length of the CDR3 is 14 residues. This CDR3 is CASSPPPGLYGYTF. The CDR3 bases are TGTGCCAGCAGCCCTCCCCCGGGTCTCTATGGCTACACCTTC.

The chain carries TRBV27 and TRBJ2-1; 13 bases match TRBD2. Looked up from germline, CDR1 is MNHEY and CDR2 is SMNVEV (reference sequence). Trimming took 6 bases from V and 7 from J; bases not matched to a gene: 12. The CDR3 spans 17 residues. The CDR3 DNA is TGTGCCAGCAGCCGGACTAGCGGGAGCCTTATTTTAAATGAGCAGTTCTTC. It specifies CASSRTSGSLILNEQFF.

CDR3 amino acids: CASGHLTGGNTEAFF. For the CDR3, the DNA is TGTGCCAGCGGGCACCTGACCGGAGGTAACACTGAAGCTTTCTTT. J is TRBJ1-1 and V is TRBV11-2; D not resolved. The length of the CDR3 is 15 residues. The V end was cut by 8 bases, the J end by 2 bases, with 18 bases between. Looked up from germline, CDR1 is SGHAT and CDR2 is FQNNGV.

This clonotype was picked up many times. V is TRBV4-2 and J is TRBJ2-7; no reliable D call. The V gene lost 0 bases and the J gene lost 6 bases, with 6 bases spanning the gap. The CDR3 has 12 amino acids. Germline V CDR1 and CDR2: LGHNA, YNFKEQ. The CDR3 DNA reads TGTGCCAGCAGCCAAGAAGTGGGCGAGCAGTACTTC. This gives the protein CASSQEVGEQYF.

In this sample, this clonotype turned up a few times. The chain employs TRBV24-1 and TRBJ2-1; 8 bases are shared with TRBD1. The CDR3 has 16 amino acids. V lost 9 bases to trimming and J lost 0 bases; unmatched junction nucleotides: 9. Germline loops: CDR1 KGHDR, CDR2 SFDVKD. CDR3 amino acids: CATQKPGQGSYNEQFF. CDR3 coding DNA: TGTGCCACCCAAAAACCCGGACAGGGCTCCTACAATGAGCAGTTCTTC.

This clonotype was counted many times. The chain links TRBV29-1 to TRBJ2-1; D is undetermined. The V and J ends lost 6 bases and 4 bases respectively, with 7 bases between them. Germline V gives CDR1 SQVTM, CDR2 ANQGSEA. The CDR3 contains 11 residues. CDR3 sequence reads: CSVWLYNEQFF. The DNA of the CDR3 is TGCAGCGTCTGGCTGTACAATGAGCAGTTCTTC.